Listed below are T cell receptor beta chains from one sample, sequenced in a study of a mutant IDH1 vaccine in newly diagnosed glioma. These receptors have no identified antigens. Generated by immunoSEQ multiplex PCR, the TCRdb table keeps only in-frame clones and is missing some. The sample has about 56,000 clones; about 71% are singletons. Source: PBMCs, taken from a glioma patient whose treatment included an IDH1 peptide vaccine. These receptor sequences come from a man in his forties or fifties with glioma. Each CDR3 is given with its conserved first and last residue. D genes are given only for firm matches. Clone size is not always given. Where it is, it says once, few, many or a class for expanded clones.

j_call v_call clone_size d_call cdr3_aa cdr3_nt
TRBJ1-5 TRBV2 . TRBD1 CASSGQGGQPQHF TGTGCCAGCAGTGGACAGGGCGGGCAGCCCCAGCATTTT
TRBJ1-4 TRBV27 few . CASSLVRTNEKLFF TGTGCCAGCAGTTTAGTTCGGACTAATGAAAAACTGTTTTTT
TRBJ1-1 TRBV6-5 . . CASRQSGQRTEAFF TGTGCCAGCAGACAAAGCGGACAGCGGACTGAAGCTTTCTTT
TRBJ2-7 TRBV11-2 . . CASSGAGGDEQYF TGTGCCAGCAGCGGGGCAGGAGGTGACGAGCAGTACTTC
TRBJ1-6 TRBV9 once TRBD1 CASRDRENSPLHF TGTGCCAGCAGAGACAGGGAGAATTCACCCCTCCACTTT
TRBJ2-2 TRBV30 . TRBD1 CAWGGTGGHTGELFF TGTGCCTGGGGGGGGACAGGTGGGCACACCGGGGAGCTGTTTTTT
TRBJ1-5 TRBV3-1/TRBV3-2 . . CASTTKGHF TGTGCCAGCACCACTAAAGGGCATTTT
TRBJ1-6 TRBV2 few TRBD1 CAGKRGRDSPLHF TGTGCCGGCAAAAGGGGGCGTGATTCACCCCTCCACTTT
TRBJ1-5 TRBV9 . TRBD1 CASSVGGDRVQPQHF TGTGCCAGCAGCGTAGGGGGGGACAGGGTACAGCCCCAGCATTTT
TRBJ2-6 TRBV18 few . CASSPQSVQGANVLTF TGTGCCAGCTCACCACAATCCGTTCAGGGGGCCAACGTCCTGACTTTC
TRBJ2-1 TRBV4-2 few TRBD1 CASSQDQGQGYNEQFF TGTGCCAGCAGCCAAGATCAAGGACAGGGATACAATGAGCAGTTCTTC
TRBJ1-2 TRBV15 few . CATSRAMGGYTF TGTGCCACCAGCAGAGCCATGGGGGGCTACACCTTC
TRBJ1-1 TRBV6-5 . TRBD1 CASSTGGPPDTEAFF TGTGCCAGCAGTACAGGGGGGCCCCCGGACACTGAAGCTTTCTTT
TRBJ2-2 TRBV15 . . CATSGTRIGELFF TGTGCCACCAGTGGGACCCGGATCGGGGAGCTGTTTTTT
TRBJ2-3 TRBV2 . TRBD2 CASIAGGLDTQYF TGTGCCAGCATAGCGGGGGGGCTGGATACGCAGTATTTT
TRBJ2-2 TRBV5-4 once TRBD1 CASSAGTGTVYAGELFF TGTGCCAGCAGCGCCGGAACCGGGACAGTTTACGCCGGGGAGCTGTTTTTT
TRBJ1-1 TRBV2 . . CASRLGGATEAFF TGTGCCAGCAGGCTGGGGGGGGCGACTGAAGCTTTCTTT
TRBJ1-5 TRBV5-1 . . CASSVTGNLNQPQHF TGCGCCAGCAGCGTTACAGGAAACCTCAATCAGCCCCAGCATTTT
TRBJ1-2 TRBV5-4 . . CASSPRTGSYGYTF TGTGCCAGCAGCCCCCGTACAGGGTCCTATGGCTACACCTTC
TRBJ1-1 TRBV6-5 . . CASSYSAGRGTEAFF TGTGCCAGCAGTTATTCGGCAGGGCGGGGCACTGAAGCTTTCTTT
TRBJ1-5 TRBV30 . TRBD1 CAWSFGDRGDGNQPQHF TGTGCCTGGAGTTTCGGGGACAGGGGTGATGGCAATCAGCCCCAGCATTTT
TRBJ2-1 TRBV6-5 . . CASRLSPDTYNEQFF TGTGCCAGCAGACTCAGCCCGGACACGTACAATGAGCAGTTCTTC
TRBJ1-2 TRBV29-1 . . CSVGERQSTYGYTF TGCAGCGTTGGAGAGCGACAGTCAACTTATGGCTACACCTTC
TRBJ2-5 TRBV28 . . CASSSQRGREAQYF TGTGCCAGCAGTTCACAAAGGGGGCGGGAGGCCCAGTACTTC
TRBJ2-1 TRBV7-9 . . CASRLAGANEQFF TGTGCCAGCAGGCTCGCAGGGGCCAATGAGCAGTTCTTC
TRBJ1-2 TRBV18 . . CASSPPGSLYGYTF TGTGCCAGCTCACCGCCTGGGAGCCTCTATGGCTACACCTTC
TRBJ2-2 TRBV7-9 . . CASSIGGLSNTGELFF TGTGCCAGCAGCATCGGAGGACTATCGAACACCGGGGAGCTGTTTTTT
TRBJ2-7 TRBV6-1 . . CASSEAGRWYEQYF TGTGCCAGCAGTGAAGCAGGGAGGTGGTACGAGCAGTACTTC
TRBJ2-7 TRBV29-1 . TRBD2 CSVELVESEAGEYEQYF TGCAGCGTTGAATTGGTCGAGAGCGAAGCGGGGGAGTACGAGCAGTACTTC
TRBJ1-3 TRBV15 . . CATSRDRGSARSGNTIYF TGTGCCACCAGCAGAGATCGCGGCAGCGCGCGCTCTGGAAACACCATATATTTT
TRBJ2-5 TRBV4-2 . . CASSQERGRVETQYF TGTGCCAGCAGCCAAGAGCGGGGCCGGGTAGAGACCCAGTACTTC
TRBJ2-5 TRBV11-2 . . CASSLQGLGETQYF TGTGCCAGCAGCTTACAAGGACTTGGGGAGACCCAGTACTTC
TRBJ2-7 TRBV2 . . CASSERSGYSYEQYF TGTGCCAGCAGTGAACGGTCAGGTTACTCCTACGAGCAGTACTTC
TRBJ2-5 TRBV9 . . CASSTVLGGQETQYF TGTGCCAGCAGCACGGTTCTAGGGGGGCAAGAGACCCAGTACTTC
TRBJ1-2 TRBV7-2 . TRBD1 CASSFSAGGGNFDTF TGTGCCAGCAGCTTCTCCGCGGGAGGGGGCAACTTCGACACCTTC
TRBJ2-7 TRBV5-1 few . CASSRGPREGEQYF TGCGCCAGCAGCCGCGGGCCGCGGGAAGGGGAGCAGTACTTC
TRBJ2-7 TRBV7-8 . . CASSLVVGGSHYEQYF TGTGCCAGCAGCTTAGTCGTGGGGGGTTCCCATTACGAGCAGTACTTC
TRBJ1-2 TRBV9 few TRBD1 CASSVAGQGDGYTF TGTGCCAGCAGCGTAGCGGGACAGGGGGATGGCTACACCTTC
TRBJ2-7 TRBV2 . TRBD2 CASSGRTSFSTEQYF TGTGCCAGCAGCGGACGGACTAGTTTTTCTACCGAGCAGTACTTC
TRBJ1-1 TRBV5-1 few . CASSSSGSVTEAFF TGCGCCAGCAGCTCCAGTGGGTCGGTTACTGAAGCTTTCTTT
TRBJ1-2 TRBV6-5 . TRBD1 CASSTRQGHGYTF TGTGCCAGCAGTACCCGACAGGGGCATGGCTACACCTTC
TRBJ2-2 TRBV5-1 . . CASSLPSNTGELFF TGCGCCAGCAGCTTGCCATCGAACACCGGGGAGCTGTTTTTT
TRBJ1-1 TRBV20-1 . . CSADRYTEAFF TGCAGTGCAGACAGATACACTGAAGCTTTCTTT
TRBJ2-1 TRBV9 . TRBD2 CASSGGLAGVNEQFF TGTGCCAGCAGCGGGGGACTAGCGGGGGTGAATGAGCAGTTCTTC
TRBJ2-5 TRBV19 . TRBD2 CASSITGLKETQYF TGTGCCAGTAGTATAACGGGACTAAAAGAGACCCAGTACTTC
TRBJ1-1 TRBV7-2 . . CASSLSPPGSNTEAFF TGTGCCAGCAGCTTAAGTCCACCGGGTTCGAACACTGAAGCTTTCTTT